Listed here are 24 T cell receptor beta chains from one sample, sequenced in a study of blood T cell repertoires in COVID-19. The repertoire was sequenced with immunoSEQ multiplex PCR; TCRdb's copy has only in-frame clones and lacks some. This sample has around 130,000 clones, with around 80% found just once. Sequencing was done on a sample of peripheral blood. The receptors shown here come from a woman between 55 and 75 years old with acute or convalescent COVID-19.

The chain couples TRBV12-5 to TRBJ1-6, with 10 bases identical to TRBD1. Germline CDR1 is LGHNT and CDR2 is FRNRAP. V lost 2 bases and J lost 11; bases outside the gene matches: 9. This CDR3 is built from 16 residues. CDR3 nucleotide sequence: TGTGCTAGTGGTTTGAAGACAGGGGGCCTTATAACACCCCTCCACTTT. Encoded protein: CASGLKTGGLITPLHF.

This rearrangement joins TRBV24-1 to TRBJ1-1; TRBD1 aligns across 10 bases. This CDR3 spans 14 amino acids. From germline, CDR1 is KGHDR and CDR2 SFDVKD. V lost 4 bases and J lost 4; bases outside the gene matches: 2. The CDR3 DNA sequence: TGTGCCACCAGTGAGGGACAGGGGATCACTGAAGCTTTCTTT. Protein sequence: CATSEGQGITEAFF.

The V call is TRBV7-2, the J call TRBJ2-5; D remains unclear. V lost 1 base to trimming and J lost 5 bases, with 11 bases between them. This CDR3 comprises 14 residues. Germline values: CDR1 SGHTA, CDR2 FQGNSA. For the CDR3, the DNA is TGTGCCAGCAGCTTAGAGCAGGAATGGGAGACCCAGTACTTC. Amino acids: CASSLEQEWETQYF.

The rearrangement uses TRBV9 and TRBJ2-4; 7 bases align to TRBD2. J was trimmed by 5 bases and V by 0 bases; bases with no gene match: 2. CDR1 SGDLS and CDR2 YYNGEE come from the germline V gene. The CDR3 is 14 amino acids. The chain's CDR3 is CASSVGGGENIQYF. The CDR3 bases are TGTGCCAGCAGCGTAGGCGGGGGTGAAAACATTCAGTACTTC.

The chain carries TRBV2 and TRBJ2-7; TRBD1 matches 10 bases. There are 16 residues in the CDR3. CDR1 and CDR2 (germline): SNHLY, FYNNEI. With 3 bases clipped from V and 8 bases from J, the junction kept 13 bases outside the gene matches. In nucleotides, the CDR3 is TGTGCCAGCAGTGATCAGGGGGCCAGACAGGGGGCGAAGCAGTACGTC. It is translated as CASSDQGARQGAKQYV.

This chain joins TRBV14 and TRBJ1-6, with D perhaps TRBD1 (6 bases). V lost 6 bases, J lost 9 bases, and 15 bases lay in between. Germline V gene sequence: CDR1 SGHDN, CDR2 FVKESK. CDR3 length: 14 amino acids. The CDR3 sequence: CASRVSRGGSPLHF. The DNA of the CDR3 is TGTGCCAGCAGGGTATCCAGAGGGGGTTCACCCCTCCACTTT. Supplemented by reference TRBV14 and TRBJ1-6, the full variable domain reads EAGVTQFPSHSVIEKGQTVTLRCDPISGHDNLYWYRRVMGKEIKFLLHFVKESKQDESGMPNNRFLAERTGGTYSTLKVQPAELEDSGVYFCASRVSRGGSPLHFGNGTRLTVT.

The CDR3, as DNA: TGTGCCATCAGTGAGTCGACGGGGGTGAGGCAAGAGACCCAGTACTTC. Translation gives CAISESTGVRQETQYF. The chain uses TRBV10-3 and TRBJ2-5, with D tentatively TRBD2 (6 bases). V gave up 0 bases and J gave up 2 bases, with 13 bases separating them. The germline gives CDR1 ENHRY, CDR2 SYGVKD. The CDR3 runs to 16 residues.

The chain combines TRBV6-5 with TRBJ1-3; D ambiguous. Deletions cut 10 bases from V and 0 bases from J, with 16 bases between. CDR1 and CDR2 (germline): MNHEY, SVGAGI. This CDR3 is built from 15 residues. CDR3 in DNA: TGTGCCACCTCCGAGGCAGCCATCTCTGGAAACACCATATATTTT. Translation gives CATSEAAISGNTIYF.

Only a few counts were recorded for this clone. The chain is built from TRBV5-1 and TRBJ1-5, with 7 bases aligning to TRBD1. The germline V gene has CDR1 SGHRS and CDR2 YFSETQ. Germline trimming cut 4 bases from V and 3 bases from J; bases unmatched to any gene: 7. CDR3 length: 15 residues. The DNA for the CDR3 is TGCGCCAGCAGCCCCACAGGGGCCCTCAATCAGCCCCAGCATTTT. As protein: CASSPTGALNQPQHF. Complete variable domain (other parts from reference TRBV5-1 and TRBJ1-5): KAGVTQTPRYLIKTRGQQVTLSCSPISGHRSVSWYQQTPGQGLQFLFEYFSETQRNKGNFPGRFSGRQFSNSRSEMNVSTLELGDSALYLCASSPTGALNQPQHFGDGTRLSIL.

V gene TRBV19 combines with J gene TRBJ1-2, with 8 bases that match TRBD1. The V gene end was trimmed by 10 bases and the J gene end by 4 bases; junction bases not matched to a gene: 11. Germline V gene data show CDR1 as LNHDA and CDR2 as SQIVND (reference sequence). The CDR3 spans 14 residues. The DNA for the CDR3 is TGTGCCACCCAACCCTCTGACAGGGGCTATGGCTACACCTTC. Protein: CATQPSDRGYGYTF.

The rearrangement links TRBV6-5 to TRBJ2-1; 7 bases are shared with TRBD1. With 4 bases clipped from V and 0 bases from J, the junction kept 6 bases outside the gene matches. The CDR3 is 16 residues long. Per the germline V gene, CDR1 is MNHEY and CDR2 is SVGAGI. The DNA of the CDR3 is TGTGCCAGCAGTTTCCAGACAGGGAGCTCCTACAATGAGCAGTTCTTC. It translates to CASSFQTGSSYNEQFF.

J is TRBJ1-6 and V is TRBV5-1, with 8 bases matching TRBD1. Germline CDR1 SGHRS, CDR2 YFSETQ. Trimming at V came to 3 bases and at J to 8 bases, leaving 10 bases not matched to a gene. CDR3 length equals 16 residues. In nucleotides, the CDR3 is TGCGCCAGCAGCTATCAGGGGGCGCGGTACGATTCACCCCTCCACTTT. The encoded protein is CASSYQGARYDSPLHF.

The chain joins TRBV4-1 to TRBJ2-7; D remains ambiguous. This CDR3 region has 13 residues. The V and J ends lost 3 bases and 4 bases respectively, with 10 bases between them. CDR1 is MGHRA and CDR2 is YSYEKL in the germline V gene. CDR3 in amino acids: CASSQIYKYEQYF. For the CDR3, the DNA is TGCGCCAGCAGCCAGATTTACAAGTACGAGCAGTACTTC.

The J gene is TRBJ1-5, the V gene TRBV30; D may be TRBD1 (6 bases). The CDR3 loop spans 16 amino acids. The germline V gene encodes CDR1 GTSNPN and CDR2 SVGIG (reference sequence). Trimming cost V 3 bases and J 4 bases, with 19 bases left between them. CDR3 amino acids: CAWSHWGVTGNQPQHF. The CDR3 DNA is TGTGCCTGGAGCCATTGGGGCGTAACAGGGAATCAGCCCCAGCATTTT.

CDR3 coding DNA: TGTGCCAGCAGCCCCTCAGCGGGGGGGGTCACCGGGGAGCTGTTTTTT. Amino acid sequence: CASSPSAGGVTGELFF. The chain employs TRBV7-6 and TRBJ2-2; 10 bases line up with TRBD2. Germline V gene lookup returns CDR1 SGHVS and CDR2 FNYEAQ. The CDR3 covers 16 residues. V lost 5 bases, J lost 4 bases, and 7 bases stayed unmatched.

The V and J genes are TRBV20-1 and TRBJ2-1; 9 nucleotides line up with TRBD2. The germline gives CDR1 DFQATT, CDR2 SNEGSKA (reference sequence). This CDR3 spans 14 amino acids. V shed 3 bases, J shed 3 bases, and the junction held 3 bases outside the gene matches. For the CDR3, the DNA is TGCAGTGCTAGTCCAGCGGGGGGCTACAATGAGCAGTTCTTC. This codes for CSASPAGGYNEQFF.

Note on this clone: The same CDR3 is also encoded by other DNA sequences in this sample. The chain combines TRBV24-1 with TRBJ1-1; TRBD1 might be the D (5 bases). This CDR3 is 11 amino acids long. Trimming took off 9 bases at V and 4 bases at J, with 8 bases between the two ends. Germline loops: CDR1 KGHDR, CDR2 SFDVKD. The CDR3 spells CATRGGTEAFF. Here the CDR3 DNA reads TGTGCCACCCGGGGGGGCACTGAAGCTTTCTTT.

CDR3 protein: CASSGDRQGTNTGELFF. CDR3 DNA: TGTGCCAGCAGCGGCGACCGACAGGGGACTAACACCGGGGAGCTGTTTTTT. The rearrangement links TRBV9 to TRBJ2-2; 8 positions agree with TRBD1. Germline CDR1 SGDLS, CDR2 YYNGEE. The CDR3 is made up of 17 amino acids. The ends lost 3 bases at V and 2 bases at J; junction bases unmatched: 9.

The CDR3 DNA reads as TGCGCCAGCAGCCCGGCTGAGGACAGAGACTACGAGCAGTACTTC. It specifies CASSPAEDRDYEQYF. This rearrangement joins TRBV5-1 to TRBJ2-7; D might be TRBD1 (6 bases). Germline CDR1 and CDR2: SGHRS and YFSETQ. V was trimmed by 4 bases and J by 3 bases, leaving 17 bases between them. This CDR3 contains 15 residues.

In this sample, this clone turned up a few times. The J gene is TRBJ1-6, the V gene TRBV3-1 (or the pseudogene TRBV3-2), with no clear D. Germline V gene lookup returns CDR1 LGHDT and CDR2 YNNKEL (reference sequence). Deletions cut 1 base from V and 8 bases from J, with 6 bases between. CDR3 size: 13 residues. CDR3 in amino acids: CASSQGGDSPLHF. CDR3 nucleotide sequence: TGTGCCAGCAGCCAAGGCGGGGATTCACCCCTCCACTTT.

The chain combines TRBV10-3 with TRBJ1-2; D may be TRBD1 (5 bases). Germline CDR1 reads ENHRY; CDR2 reads SYGVKD. Trimming took 4 bases from V and 0 from J, leaving 9 bases between them. CDR3 size: 14 residues. CDR3 sequence: CAISAQVSNYGYTF. CDR3 nucleotide sequence: TGTGCCATCAGTGCACAGGTTTCTAACTATGGCTACACCTTC.

CDR3 loop: CASSGAGNTEAFF. The CDR3 nucleotides read TGTGCCAGTAGTGGGGCAGGCAACACTGAAGCTTTCTTT. The chain has TRBV19 and TRBJ1-1; tentative D call: TRBD1 (5 bases). Per germline, CDR1 LNHDA and CDR2 SQIVND (reference sequence). Trimming removed 5 bases from V and 2 bases from J, with 9 bases in between. CDR3 length equals 13 residues.

The J gene is TRBJ2-2, the V gene TRBV5-1; TRBD2 might be the D (6 bases). The CDR3 covers 13 residues. The V and J ends lost 6 bases and 3 bases respectively, with 9 bases between them. The germline CDR1 and CDR2 sequences are SGHRS and YFSETQ. The CDR3 reads CASMEGDTGELFF. The CDR3 region has the DNA TGCGCCAGCATGGAGGGAGACACCGGGGAGCTGTTTTTT. The whole variable domain, remainder taken from reference TRBV5-1 and TRBJ2-2, is KAGVTQTPRYLIKTRGQQVTLSCSPISGHRSVSWYQQTPGQGLQFLFEYFSETQRNKGNFPGRFSGRQFSNSRSEMNVSTLELGDSALYLCASMEGDTGELFFGEGSRLTVL.

Only a few counts were recorded for this clone. The chain combines TRBV5-1 with TRBJ2-1; TRBD2 aligns across 13 bases. Germline values: CDR1 SGHRS, CDR2 YFSETQ. This CDR3 has 16 residues. V shed 4 bases and J 5 bases; nucleotides not matched to a gene: 6. CDR3 residues: CASSRGLAGAHNEQFF. The CDR3, as DNA: TGCGCCAGCAGCCGAGGACTAGCGGGGGCCCACAATGAGCAGTTCTTC. Based on the CDR3 plus reference TRBV5-1 and TRBJ2-1, the full variable domain is KAGVTQTPRYLIKTRGQQVTLSCSPISGHRSVSWYQQTPGQGLQFLFEYFSETQRNKGNFPGRFSGRQFSNSRSEMNVSTLELGDSALYLCASSRGLAGAHNEQFFGPGTRLTVL.